This T cell receptor beta chain was identified during a study of CD8+CD57+ T cells in acquired aplastic anemia (dated by TCRdb to about 2018). Study-level background: A mean of about 3.2 ug of DNA, ranging from roughly 0.17 to 30 ug, was extracted from sorted CD4+ and CD8+ cells. CD8+CD57+ expansion was defined as frequency above the mean frequency observed in healthy subjects. The paper's findings and limits, for the study overall: About 29 CD8+ CDR3 sequences were found to be shared between patients and controls, but these sequences appeared to be highly expressed in patients and within the immunodominant clones of the patients. Patients and healthy controls showed no significant difference in CD8+ Simpson's diversity (P=0.060).

Points on this clonotype: Its binding antigen is unknown. The sample holds no much larger clone one base away, and base qualities are not on file.

Expansion of CD8+CD57+ cells had been shown by flow cytometry in the patients chosen for sequencing. Severe acquired aplastic anemia was diagnosed in all patients according to International Study of Aplastic Anemia and Agranulocytosis and Camitta criteria. No therapy had been received by the patients at the time of blood sampling. In this study, sorted CD4+ and CD8+ T cells from the blood of healthy subjects and of severe aplastic anemia patients had their TCR repertoires deep-sequenced. Patients were enrolled under clinicaltrials.gov protocols 00001620, 01623167, 00001397, 00071045, 00081523 and 00961064 in the USA. Ficoll-Paque density gradient centrifugation was used to isolate peripheral blood mononuclear cells. CD4+ and CD8+ T cells were sorted by FACS or magnetic beads before DNA extraction. Genomic DNA served as template for TCR beta VDJ combination and CDR3 sequence profiling. An Illumina HiSeq 2000 was the platform used for TCR repertoire sequencing. From the authors' description of their analysis: TRBV/TRBJ rearrangement plots, CDR3 size and DJ length profiles, and Simpson's diversity index were used to evaluate the repertoires. The immunodominant clone was defined as the most abundant DNA sequence in deep sequencing data. CDR3 amino acid sequences were checked for sharing across subjects and were also compared against the VDJdb database and published repertoires. Using fastp trimming at Q25 and MiXCR clonotype assembly, TCRdb reanalyzed the public sequencing data and kept in-frame beta chains. Entries are consolidated by CDR3 protein sequence, retaining the most common genes and DNA. TCRdb, not the original authors, processed these V and J calls. The sample records about 260,000 distinct CDR3 sequences, roughly 80% of which are singletons. The top ten constitute about two fifths of the sample.

The TCR originated in a human donor with aplastic anemia. The material sequenced was sorted CD4+, CD8+, or CD8+CD57+ T cells (not recorded which) from PBMCs.

The CDR3 protein is CASSGVEGANTEAFF. The bases read TGTGCCAGCAGCGGGGTGGAGGGCGCGAACACTGAAGCTTTCTTT. The chain employs TRBV7-2 and TRBJ1-1; the D segment cannot be called with confidence. Deletion took 5 bases off V and 1 base off J, with a span of 14 bases between the germline ends. CDR1 and CDR2 (SGHTA, FQGNSA) derive from the germline V gene. The CDR3 runs 15 amino acids, cysteine and phenylalanine included. Here the CDR3 DNA is all that survives: 45 bases in frame from base 1.